The rows below give T cell receptor beta chains drawn from one sample of a study of blood T cell repertoires in COVID-19. Profiling relied on immunoSEQ multiplex PCR, and the TCRdb table lists in-frame clones only, not all of them. This table holds about 99,000 clones, roughly 84% found once. Sequencing was carried out using peripheral blood. The receptors here all came from a man in his 70s with active or convalescent COVID-19. Each CDR3 is given with its conserved first and last residue. The D gene is left open where the match is weak. Only some rows state a clone size, as once, few, many or a class for expanded clones.

>TRBJ2-5|TRBD2|NA|TRBV6-1
CASSAKAGGQIGETQYF
TGTGCCAGCAGTGCGAAAGCGGGGGGGCAAATTGGTGAGACCCAGTACTTC
>TRBJ1-5|NA|NA|TRBV10-3
CAISDLDSSNQPQHF
TGTGCCATCAGTGACCTAGACAGTAGCAATCAGCCCCAGCATTTT
>TRBJ2-1|TRBD2|NA|TRBV3-1/TRBV3-2
CASSQDVGLAGNEQFF
TGTGCCAGCAGCCAAGACGTGGGACTAGCAGGGAATGAGCAGTTCTTC
>TRBJ2-2|NA|NA|TRBV5-1
CASSLTALNTGELFF
TGCGCCAGCAGCTTGACAGCACTGAACACCGGGGAGCTGTTTTTT
>TRBJ2-5|TRBD2|NA|TRBV7-2
CASSLGGAGKTQYF
TGTGCCAGCAGCCTCGGGGGGGCCGGGAAGACCCAGTACTTC
>TRBJ2-3|TRBD1|NA|TRBV5-8
CASSLDRGADTQYF
TGTGCCAGCAGCTTGGACAGGGGTGCAGATACGCAGTATTTT
>TRBJ2-7|NA|NA|TRBV10-3
CAISDQRISYEQYF
TGTGCCATCAGTGATCAGCGTATCTCCTACGAGCAGTACTTC
>TRBJ2-5|NA|NA|TRBV5-1
CASSVGGPSETQYF
TGCGCCAGCAGTGTGGGGGGGCCATCAGAGACCCAGTACTTC
>TRBJ1-2|TRBD1|NA|TRBV24-1
CATSETGGAYGYTF
TGTGCCACCAGTGAGACAGGGGGGGCCTATGGCTACACCTTC
>TRBJ2-7|NA|NA|TRBV18
CASSPSGGHYEQYF
TGTGCCAGCTCACCATCTGGGGGCCACTACGAGCAGTACTTC
>TRBJ2-1|NA|NA|TRBV6-4
CASSSGPQGEQFF
TGTGCCAGCAGCTCCGGGCCGCAGGGTGAGCAGTTCTTC
>TRBJ2-1|NA|once|TRBV7-2
CASSFGGGHNNEQFF
TGTGCCAGCAGCTTCGGTGGGGGCCACAACAATGAGCAGTTCTTC
>TRBJ2-5|TRBD1|NA|TRBV27
CASRLGGRYQETQYF
TGTGCCAGCAGACTAGGGGGCAGGTACCAAGAGACCCAGTACTTC
>TRBJ2-5|TRBD2|once|TRBV30
CAWCPRGGPETQYF
TGTGCCTGGTGCCCGCGGGGGGGACCAGAGACCCAGTACTTC
>TRBJ2-5|TRBD1|NA|TRBV2
CASRGQGVETQYF
TGTGCCAGCAGGGGACAGGGTGTTGAGACCCAGTACTTC
>TRBJ2-1|NA|NA|TRBV6-6
CASRVQQGNEQFF
TGTGCCAGCAGAGTCCAACAGGGCAATGAGCAGTTCTTC
>TRBJ1-1|TRBD1|NA|TRBV2
CASSVQGGTEAFF
TGTGCCAGCAGTGTACAGGGGGGCACTGAAGCTTTCTTT
>TRBJ2-1|NA|NA|TRBV6-1
CASSERQINEQFF
TGTGCCAGCAGTGAAAGACAGATCAATGAGCAGTTCTTC
>TRBJ1-1|TRBD1|NA|TRBV7-2
CASTEVTGVGNTEAFF
TGTGCCAGCACCGAAGTTACAGGGGTGGGGAACACTGAAGCTTTCTTT
>TRBJ2-3|TRBD2|NA|TRBV5-1
CASSQRGVFTDTQYF
TGCGCCAGCAGCCAACGGGGGGTGTTCACAGATACGCAGTATTTT
>TRBJ2-5|TRBD2|NA|TRBV15
CATGRGGTTETQYF
TGTGCCACGGGGCGGGGGGGAACGACAGAGACCCAGTACTTC
>TRBJ2-2|TRBD1|NA|TRBV28
CASSFTGTGSAGELFF
TGTGCCAGCAGCTTCACCGGGACAGGGAGCGCCGGGGAGCTGTTTTTT
>TRBJ2-5|TRBD2|NA|TRBV3-1/TRBV3-2
CASSQDLSGGKTQYF
TGTGCCAGCAGCCAAGATCTAAGCGGGGGCAAGACCCAGTACTTC
>TRBJ2-6|NA|NA|TRBV7-2
CASSPSSGANVLTF
TGTGCCAGCAGCCCGAGCTCTGGGGCCAACGTCCTGACTTTC
>TRBJ1-1|TRBD1|NA|TRBV19
CASIDRAEAFF
TGTGCCAGTATTGACAGGGCTGAAGCTTTCTTT
>TRBJ1-3|NA|NA|TRBV3-1/TRBV3-2
CASSQARDRLGNTIYF
TGTGCCAGCAGCCAAGCACGAGACAGACTGGGAAACACCATATATTTT
>TRBJ2-2|TRBD2|NA|TRBV12-3/TRBV12-4
CASRGLAGELFF
TGTGCCAGCAGGGGACTAGCCGGGGAGCTGTTTTTT
>TRBJ1-4|NA|NA|TRBV12-3/TRBV12-4
CASSTQRSEKLFF
TGTGCCAGCAGTACACAAAGGAGTGAAAAACTGTTTTTT
>TRBJ1-2|NA|NA|TRBV15
CATSRPRDISRGYTF
TGTGCCACCAGTAGACCCCGGGACATTTCTCGTGGCTACACCTTC